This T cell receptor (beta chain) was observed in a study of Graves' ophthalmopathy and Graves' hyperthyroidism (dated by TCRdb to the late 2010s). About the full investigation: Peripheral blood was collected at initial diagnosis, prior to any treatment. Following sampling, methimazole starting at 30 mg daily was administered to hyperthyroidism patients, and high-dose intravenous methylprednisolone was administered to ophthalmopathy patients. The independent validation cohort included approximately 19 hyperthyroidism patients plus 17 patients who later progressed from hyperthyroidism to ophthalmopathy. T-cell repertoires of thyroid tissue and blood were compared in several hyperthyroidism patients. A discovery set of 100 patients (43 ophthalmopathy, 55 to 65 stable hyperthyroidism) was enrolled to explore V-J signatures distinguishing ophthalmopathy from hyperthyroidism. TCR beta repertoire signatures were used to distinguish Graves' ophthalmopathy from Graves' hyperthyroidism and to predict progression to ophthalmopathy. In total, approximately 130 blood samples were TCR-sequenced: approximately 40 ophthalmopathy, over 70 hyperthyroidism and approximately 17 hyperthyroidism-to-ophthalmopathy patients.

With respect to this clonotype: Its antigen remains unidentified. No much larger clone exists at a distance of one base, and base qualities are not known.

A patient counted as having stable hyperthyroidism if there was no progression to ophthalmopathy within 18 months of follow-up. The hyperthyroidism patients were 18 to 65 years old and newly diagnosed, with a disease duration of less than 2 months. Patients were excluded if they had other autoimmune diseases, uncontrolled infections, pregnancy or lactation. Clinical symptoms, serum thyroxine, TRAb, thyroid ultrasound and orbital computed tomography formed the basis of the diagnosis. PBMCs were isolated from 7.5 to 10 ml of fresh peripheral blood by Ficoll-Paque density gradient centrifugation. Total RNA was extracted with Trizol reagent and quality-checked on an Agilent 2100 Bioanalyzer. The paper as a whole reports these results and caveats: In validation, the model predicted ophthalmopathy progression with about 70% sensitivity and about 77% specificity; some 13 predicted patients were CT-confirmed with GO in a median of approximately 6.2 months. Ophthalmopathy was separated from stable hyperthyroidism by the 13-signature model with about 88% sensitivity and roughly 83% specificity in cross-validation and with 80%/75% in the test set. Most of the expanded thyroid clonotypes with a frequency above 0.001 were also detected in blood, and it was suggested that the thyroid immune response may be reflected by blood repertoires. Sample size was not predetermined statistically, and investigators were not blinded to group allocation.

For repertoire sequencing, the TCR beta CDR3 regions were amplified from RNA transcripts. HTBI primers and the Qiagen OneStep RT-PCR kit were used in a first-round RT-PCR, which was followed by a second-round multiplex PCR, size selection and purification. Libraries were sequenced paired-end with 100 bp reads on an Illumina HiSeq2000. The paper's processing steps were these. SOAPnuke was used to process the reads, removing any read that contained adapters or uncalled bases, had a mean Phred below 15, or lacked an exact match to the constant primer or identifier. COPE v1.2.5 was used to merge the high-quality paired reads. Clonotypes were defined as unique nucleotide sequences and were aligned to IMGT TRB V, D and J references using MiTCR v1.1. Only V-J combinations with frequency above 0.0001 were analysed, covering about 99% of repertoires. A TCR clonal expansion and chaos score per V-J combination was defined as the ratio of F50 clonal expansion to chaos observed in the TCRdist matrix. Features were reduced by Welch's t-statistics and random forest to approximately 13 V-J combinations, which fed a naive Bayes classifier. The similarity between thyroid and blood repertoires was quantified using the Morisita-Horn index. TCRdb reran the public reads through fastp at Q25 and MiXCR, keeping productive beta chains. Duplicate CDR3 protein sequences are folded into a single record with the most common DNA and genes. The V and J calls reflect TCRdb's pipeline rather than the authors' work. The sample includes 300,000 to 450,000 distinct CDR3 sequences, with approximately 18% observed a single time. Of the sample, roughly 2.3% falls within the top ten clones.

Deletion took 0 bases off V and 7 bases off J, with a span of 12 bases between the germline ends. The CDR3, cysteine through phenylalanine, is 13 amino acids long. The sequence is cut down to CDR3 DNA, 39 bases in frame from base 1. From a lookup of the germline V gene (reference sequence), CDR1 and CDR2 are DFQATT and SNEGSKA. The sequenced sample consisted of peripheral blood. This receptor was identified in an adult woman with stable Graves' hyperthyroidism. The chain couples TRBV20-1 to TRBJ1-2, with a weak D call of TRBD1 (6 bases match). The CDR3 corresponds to CSAREGTGSGYTF. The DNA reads TGCAGTGCTAGAGAAGGAACAGGGTCTGGCTACACCTTC.